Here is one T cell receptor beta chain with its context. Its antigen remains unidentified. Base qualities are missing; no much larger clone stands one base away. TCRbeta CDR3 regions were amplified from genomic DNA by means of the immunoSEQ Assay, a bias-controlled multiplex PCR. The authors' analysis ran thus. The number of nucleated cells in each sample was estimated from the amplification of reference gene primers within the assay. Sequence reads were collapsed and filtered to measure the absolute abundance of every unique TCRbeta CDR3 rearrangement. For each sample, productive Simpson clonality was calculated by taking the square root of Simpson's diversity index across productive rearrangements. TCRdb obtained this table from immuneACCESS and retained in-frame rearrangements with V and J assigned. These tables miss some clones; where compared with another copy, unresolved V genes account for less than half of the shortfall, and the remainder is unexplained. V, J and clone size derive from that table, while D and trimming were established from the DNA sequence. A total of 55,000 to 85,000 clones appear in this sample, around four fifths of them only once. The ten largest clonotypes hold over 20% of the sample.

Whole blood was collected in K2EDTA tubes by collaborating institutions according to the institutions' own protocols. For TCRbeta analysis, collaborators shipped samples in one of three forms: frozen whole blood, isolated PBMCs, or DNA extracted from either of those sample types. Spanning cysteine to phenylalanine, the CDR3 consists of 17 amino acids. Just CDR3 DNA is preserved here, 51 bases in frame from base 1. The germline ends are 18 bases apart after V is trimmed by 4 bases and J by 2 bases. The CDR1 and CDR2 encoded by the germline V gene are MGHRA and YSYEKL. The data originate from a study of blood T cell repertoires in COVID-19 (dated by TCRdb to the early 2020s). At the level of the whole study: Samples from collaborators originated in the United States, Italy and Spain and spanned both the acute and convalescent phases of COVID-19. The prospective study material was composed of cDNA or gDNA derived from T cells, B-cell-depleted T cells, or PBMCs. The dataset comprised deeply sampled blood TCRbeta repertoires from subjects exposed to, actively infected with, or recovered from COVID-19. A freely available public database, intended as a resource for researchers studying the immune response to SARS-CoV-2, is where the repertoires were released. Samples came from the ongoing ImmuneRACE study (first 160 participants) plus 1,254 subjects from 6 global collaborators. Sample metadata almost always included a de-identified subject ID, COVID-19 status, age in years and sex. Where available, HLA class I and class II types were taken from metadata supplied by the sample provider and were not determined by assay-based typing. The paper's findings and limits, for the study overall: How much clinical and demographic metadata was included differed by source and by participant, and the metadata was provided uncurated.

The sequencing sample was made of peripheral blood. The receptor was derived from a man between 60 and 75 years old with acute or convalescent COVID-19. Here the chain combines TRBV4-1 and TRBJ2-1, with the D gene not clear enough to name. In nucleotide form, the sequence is TGCGCCAGCAGCCCTCCACCTTCAGTTCTCACCTACAATGAGCAGTTCTTC. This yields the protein CASSPPPSVLTYNEQFF.